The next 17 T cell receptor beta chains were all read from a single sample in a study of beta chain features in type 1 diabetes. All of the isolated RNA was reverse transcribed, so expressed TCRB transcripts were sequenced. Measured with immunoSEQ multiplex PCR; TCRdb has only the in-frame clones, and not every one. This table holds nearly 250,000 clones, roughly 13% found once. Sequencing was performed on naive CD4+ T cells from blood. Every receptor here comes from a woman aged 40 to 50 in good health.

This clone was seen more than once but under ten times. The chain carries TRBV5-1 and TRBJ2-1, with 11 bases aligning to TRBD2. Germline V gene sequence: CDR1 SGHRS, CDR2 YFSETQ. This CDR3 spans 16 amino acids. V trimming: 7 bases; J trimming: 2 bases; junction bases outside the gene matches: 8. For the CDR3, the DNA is TGCGCCAGCGGCTCTAATAGCGGGGGGGCCTACAATGAGCAGTTCTTC. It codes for CASGSNSGGAYNEQFF.

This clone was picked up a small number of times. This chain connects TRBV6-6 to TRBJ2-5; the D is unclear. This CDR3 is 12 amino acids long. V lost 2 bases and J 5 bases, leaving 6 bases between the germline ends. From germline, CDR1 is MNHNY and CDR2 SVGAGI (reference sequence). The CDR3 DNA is TGTGCCAGCAGTTACCCCGGGGAGACCCAGTACTTC. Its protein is CASSYPGETQYF.

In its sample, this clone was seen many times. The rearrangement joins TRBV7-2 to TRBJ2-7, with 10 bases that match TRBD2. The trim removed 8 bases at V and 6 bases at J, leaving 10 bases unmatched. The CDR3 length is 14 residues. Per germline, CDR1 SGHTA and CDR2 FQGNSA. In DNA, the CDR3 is TGTGCCAGCGGGGCCGGGCTAGCGGGGGCCGAGCAGTACTTC. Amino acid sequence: CASGAGLAGAEQYF.

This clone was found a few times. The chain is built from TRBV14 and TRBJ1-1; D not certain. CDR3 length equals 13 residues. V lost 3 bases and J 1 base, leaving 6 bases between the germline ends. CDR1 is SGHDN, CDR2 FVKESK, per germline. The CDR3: CASSQETNTEAFF. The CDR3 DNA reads TGTGCCAGCAGCCAGGAGACGAACACTGAAGCTTTCTTT.

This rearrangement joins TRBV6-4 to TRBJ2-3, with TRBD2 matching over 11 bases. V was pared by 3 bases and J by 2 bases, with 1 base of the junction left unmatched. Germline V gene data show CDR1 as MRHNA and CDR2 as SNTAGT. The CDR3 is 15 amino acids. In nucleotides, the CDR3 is TGTGCCAGCAGTGATAGCGGGGGGGCCACAGATACGCAGTATTTT. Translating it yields CASSDSGGATDTQYF.

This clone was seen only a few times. The chain's CDR3 is CASPSGTRGTDTQYF. CDR3 sequence (DNA): TGTGCCAGCCCGTCCGGGACTAGAGGCACAGATACGCAGTATTTT. J is TRBJ2-3 and V is TRBV5-4; 8 nucleotides agree with TRBD2. CDR3 length: 15 amino acids. Trimming removed 7 bases from V and 1 base from J; junction bases left unmatched: 8. Germline V gives CDR1 SGHNT, CDR2 YYREEE (reference sequence). Based on the CDR3 plus reference TRBV5-4 and TRBJ2-3, the full variable domain is ETGVTQSPTHLIKTRGQQVTLRCSSQSGHNTVSWYQQALGQGPQFIFQYYREEENGRGNFPPRFSGLQFPNYSSELNVNALELDDSALYLCASPSGTRGTDTQYFGPGTRLTVL.

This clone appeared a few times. The CDR3 is CASSKRDSNYGYTF. The CDR3 DNA is TGCGCCAGCAGTAAACGGGACAGTAACTATGGCTACACCTTC. The rearrangement links TRBV5-1 to TRBJ1-2; 7 nucleotides agree with TRBD1. This CDR3 spans 14 amino acids. Per the germline V gene, CDR1 is SGHRS and CDR2 is YFSETQ. The V segment lost 5 bases and the J segment 1 base; nucleotides outside the gene matches: 5. Full variable domain (rest looked up from reference TRBV5-1 and TRBJ1-2): KAGVTQTPRYLIKTRGQQVTLSCSPISGHRSVSWYQQTPGQGLQFLFEYFSETQRNKGNFPGRFSGRQFSNSRSEMNVSTLELGDSALYLCASSKRDSNYGYTFGSGTRLTVV.

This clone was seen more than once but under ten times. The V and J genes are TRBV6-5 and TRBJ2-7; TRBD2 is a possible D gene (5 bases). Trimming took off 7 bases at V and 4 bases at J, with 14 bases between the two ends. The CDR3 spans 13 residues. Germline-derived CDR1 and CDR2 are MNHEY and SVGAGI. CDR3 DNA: TGTGCCAGCAAGGTGGTAGGGAGTTACGAGCAGTACTTC. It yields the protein CASKVVGSYEQYF.

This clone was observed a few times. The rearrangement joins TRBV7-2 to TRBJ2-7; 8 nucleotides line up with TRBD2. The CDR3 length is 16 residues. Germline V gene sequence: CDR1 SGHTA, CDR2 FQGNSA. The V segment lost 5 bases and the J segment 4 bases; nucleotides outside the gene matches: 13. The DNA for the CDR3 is TGTGCCAGCAGCCCGCGGACTAGCCCTATTGCTTACGAGCAGTACTTC. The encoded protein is CASSPRTSPIAYEQYF.

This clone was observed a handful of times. The CDR3 here is CASSPLGQGYQPQHF. CDR3 coding DNA: TGTGCCAGCTCACCCCTAGGACAGGGATATCAGCCCCAGCATTTT. The chain links TRBV18 to TRBJ1-5; 8 bases fit TRBD1. CDR1 is KGHSH and CDR2 is LQKENI in the germline V gene. This CDR3 comprises 15 residues. With V trimmed by 3 bases and J by 5 bases, 6 bases remained unmatched.

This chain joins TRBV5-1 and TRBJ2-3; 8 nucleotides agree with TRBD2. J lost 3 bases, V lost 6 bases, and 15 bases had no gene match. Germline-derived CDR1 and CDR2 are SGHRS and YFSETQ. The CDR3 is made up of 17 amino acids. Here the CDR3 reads CASTVASGTSGTDTQYF. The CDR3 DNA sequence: TGCGCCAGCACCGTCGCCTCCGGGACTAGTGGTACAGATACGCAGTATTTT.

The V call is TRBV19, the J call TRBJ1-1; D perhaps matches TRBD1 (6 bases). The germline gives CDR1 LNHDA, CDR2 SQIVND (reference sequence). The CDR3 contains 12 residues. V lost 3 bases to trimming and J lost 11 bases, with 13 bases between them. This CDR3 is CASSIPGVGAFF. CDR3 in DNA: TGTGCCAGTAGTATCCCAGGGGTCGGGGCTTTCTTT.

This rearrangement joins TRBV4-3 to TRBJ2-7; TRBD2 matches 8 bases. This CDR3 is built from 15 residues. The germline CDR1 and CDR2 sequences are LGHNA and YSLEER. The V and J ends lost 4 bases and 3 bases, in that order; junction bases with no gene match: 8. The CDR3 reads CASSPAGGARYEQYF. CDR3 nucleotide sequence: TGCGCCAGCAGCCCAGCCGGGGGGGCGCGCTACGAGCAGTACTTC.

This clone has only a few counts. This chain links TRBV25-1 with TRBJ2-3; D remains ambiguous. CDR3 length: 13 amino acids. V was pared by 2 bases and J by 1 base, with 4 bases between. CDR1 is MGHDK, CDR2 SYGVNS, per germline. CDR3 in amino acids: CASSEQGTDTQYF. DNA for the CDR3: TGTGCCAGCAGTGAACAGGGCACAGATACGCAGTATTTT.

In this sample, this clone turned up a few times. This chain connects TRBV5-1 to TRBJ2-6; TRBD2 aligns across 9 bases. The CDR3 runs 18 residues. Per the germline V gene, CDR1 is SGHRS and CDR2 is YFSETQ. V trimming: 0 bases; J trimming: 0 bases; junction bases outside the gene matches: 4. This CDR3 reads CASSLDPSGASGANVLTF. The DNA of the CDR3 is TGCGCCAGCAGCTTGGATCCTAGCGGGGCCTCTGGGGCCAACGTCCTGACTTTC.

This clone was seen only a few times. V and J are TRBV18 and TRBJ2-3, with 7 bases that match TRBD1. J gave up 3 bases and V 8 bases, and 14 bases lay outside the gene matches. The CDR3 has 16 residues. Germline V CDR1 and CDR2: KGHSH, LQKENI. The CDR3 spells CASGRGRQGRTDTQYF. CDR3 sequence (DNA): TGTGCCAGCGGACGAGGGCGACAGGGTCGTACAGATACGCAGTATTTT.

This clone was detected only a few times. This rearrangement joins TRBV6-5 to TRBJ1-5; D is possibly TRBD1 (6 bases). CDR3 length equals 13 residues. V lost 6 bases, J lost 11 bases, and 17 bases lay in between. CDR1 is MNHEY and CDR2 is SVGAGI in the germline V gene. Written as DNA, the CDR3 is TGTGCCAGCAGGACAGGTGCCGGAGGAGCCCAGCATTTT. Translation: CASRTGAGGAQHF.